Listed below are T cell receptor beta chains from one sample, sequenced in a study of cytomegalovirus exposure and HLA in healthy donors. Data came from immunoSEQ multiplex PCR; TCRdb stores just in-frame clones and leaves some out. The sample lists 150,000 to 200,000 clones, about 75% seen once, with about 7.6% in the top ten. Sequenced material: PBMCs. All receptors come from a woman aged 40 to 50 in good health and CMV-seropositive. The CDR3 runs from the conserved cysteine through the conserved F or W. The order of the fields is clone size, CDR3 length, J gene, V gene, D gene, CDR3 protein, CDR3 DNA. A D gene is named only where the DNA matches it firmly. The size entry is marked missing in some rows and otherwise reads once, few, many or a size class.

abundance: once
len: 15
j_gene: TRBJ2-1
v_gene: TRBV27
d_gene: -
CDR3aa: CASSLSGSSYNEQFF
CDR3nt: TGTGCCAGCAGTTTGAGCGGTAGCTCCTACAATGAGCAGTTCTTC

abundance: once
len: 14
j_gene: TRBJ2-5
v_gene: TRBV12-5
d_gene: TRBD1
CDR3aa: CASGRGQGRETQYF
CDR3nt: TGTGCTAGTGGCCGGGGACAGGGGAGAGAGACCCAGTACTTC

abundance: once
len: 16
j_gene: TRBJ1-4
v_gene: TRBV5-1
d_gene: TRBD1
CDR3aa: CASSPADGTGSEKLFF
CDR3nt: TGCGCCAGCAGCCCGGCCGATGGGACAGGGTCTGAAAAACTGTTTTTT

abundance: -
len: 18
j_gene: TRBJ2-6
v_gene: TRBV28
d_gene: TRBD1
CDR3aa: CASRTGTAAISGANVLTF
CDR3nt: TGTGCCAGCAGAACCGGGACAGCCGCTATCTCTGGGGCCAACGTCCTGACTTTC

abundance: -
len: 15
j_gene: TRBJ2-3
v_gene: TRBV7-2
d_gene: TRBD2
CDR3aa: CASSQGVAGPDTQYF
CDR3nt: TGTGCCAGCAGCCAAGGGGTAGCGGGACCAGATACGCAGTATTTT

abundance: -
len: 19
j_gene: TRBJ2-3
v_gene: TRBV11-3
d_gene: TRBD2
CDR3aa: CASSCTAGLAGVLWDTQYF
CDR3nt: TGTGCCAGCAGCTGCACGGCGGGACTAGCGGGAGTGCTTTGGGATACGCAGTATTTT

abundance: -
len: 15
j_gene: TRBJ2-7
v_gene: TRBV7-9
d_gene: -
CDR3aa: CASSPGREYSYEQYF
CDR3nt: TGTGCCAGCAGCCCAGGCCGGGAGTACTCCTACGAGCAGTACTTC

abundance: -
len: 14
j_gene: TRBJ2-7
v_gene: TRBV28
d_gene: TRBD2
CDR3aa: CASRPGLVSGEQYF
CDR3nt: TGTGCCAGCAGACCGGGACTAGTGTCGGGTGAGCAGTACTTC

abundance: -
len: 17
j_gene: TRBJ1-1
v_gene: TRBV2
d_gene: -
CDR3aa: CASSDGYAGSGRGEAFF
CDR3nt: TGTGCCAGCAGTGATGGGTATGCAGGGAGCGGCCGGGGGGAAGCTTTCTTT

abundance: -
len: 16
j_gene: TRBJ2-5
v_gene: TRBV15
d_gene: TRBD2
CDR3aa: CATSGSVAGVGETQYF
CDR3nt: TGTGCCACCAGCGGCTCTGTAGCGGGAGTCGGAGAGACCCAGTACTTC

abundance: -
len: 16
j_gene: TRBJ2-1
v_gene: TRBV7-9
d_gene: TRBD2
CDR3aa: CASSIKTSAGIYEQFF
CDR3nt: TGTGCCAGCAGCATCAAGACTAGCGCGGGTATCTATGAGCAGTTCTTC

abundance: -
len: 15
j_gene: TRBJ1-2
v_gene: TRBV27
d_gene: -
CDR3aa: CASSPFPQVSGGYTF
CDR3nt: TGTGCCAGCAGTCCCTTTCCGCAGGTGTCTGGTGGCTACACCTTC

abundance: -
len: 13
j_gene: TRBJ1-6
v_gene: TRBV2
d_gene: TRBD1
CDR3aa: CASGDRVDSPLHF
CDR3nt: TGTGCCAGCGGGGACAGGGTGGATTCACCCCTCCACTTT

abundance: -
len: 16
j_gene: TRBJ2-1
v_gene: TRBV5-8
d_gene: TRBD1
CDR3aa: CASSRTGTGGWNEQFF
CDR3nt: TGTGCCAGCAGCCGAACCGGGACAGGGGGCTGGAATGAGCAGTTCTTC

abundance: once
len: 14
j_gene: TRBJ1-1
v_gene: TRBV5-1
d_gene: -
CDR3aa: CASSPRESDTEAFF
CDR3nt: TGCGCCAGCAGCCCTAGGGAGTCCGACACTGAAGCTTTCTTT

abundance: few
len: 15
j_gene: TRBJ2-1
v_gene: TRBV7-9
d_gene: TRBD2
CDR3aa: CASSLAGTSMHEQFF
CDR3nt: TGTGCCAGCAGCTTAGCAGGGACTAGTATGCATGAGCAGTTCTTC

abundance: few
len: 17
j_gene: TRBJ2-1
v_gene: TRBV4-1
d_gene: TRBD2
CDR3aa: CASSQDFGTSGRYEQFF
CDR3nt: TGCGCCAGCAGCCAAGATTTCGGGACTAGCGGGAGGTATGAGCAGTTCTTC

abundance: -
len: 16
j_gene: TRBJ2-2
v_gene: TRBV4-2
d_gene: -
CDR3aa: CASSQGQSHDAGELFF
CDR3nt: TGTGCCAGCAGCCAAGGACAGTCCCACGACGCCGGGGAGCTGTTTTTT

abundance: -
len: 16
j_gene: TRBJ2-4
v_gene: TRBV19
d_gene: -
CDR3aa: CASSIGREPHKNIQYF
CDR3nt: TGTGCCAGTAGTATCGGGCGGGAACCTCACAAAAACATTCAGTACTTC

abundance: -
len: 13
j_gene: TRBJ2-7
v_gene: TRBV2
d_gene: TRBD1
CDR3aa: CASSGGTGYEQYF
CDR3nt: TGTGCCAGCAGTGGCGGGACAGGGTACGAGCAGTACTTC

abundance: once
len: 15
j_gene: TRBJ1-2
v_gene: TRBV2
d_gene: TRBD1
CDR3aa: CASSRDRMASYGYTF
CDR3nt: TGTGCCAGCAGTCGGGACAGGATGGCATCCTATGGCTACACCTTC

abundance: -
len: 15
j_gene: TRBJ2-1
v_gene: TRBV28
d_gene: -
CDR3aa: CASSPRGSSYNEQFF
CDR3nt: TGTGCCAGCAGCCCCCGGGGTAGCTCCTACAATGAGCAGTTCTTC

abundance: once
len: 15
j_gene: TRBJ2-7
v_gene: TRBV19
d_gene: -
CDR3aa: CASSPQTSLGSGQYF
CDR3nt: TGTGCCAGTAGTCCACAGACTAGTCTTGGTTCTGGGCAGTACTTC

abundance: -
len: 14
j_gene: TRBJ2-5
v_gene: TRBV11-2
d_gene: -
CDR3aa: CASSLVLGSETQYF
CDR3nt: TGTGCCAGCAGCTTAGTATTAGGGAGCGAGACCCAGTACTTC

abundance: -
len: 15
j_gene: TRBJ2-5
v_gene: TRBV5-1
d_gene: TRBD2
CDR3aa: CASSLIAGVGETQYF
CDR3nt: TGCGCCAGCAGCCTGATAGCGGGAGTGGGGGAGACCCAGTACTTC

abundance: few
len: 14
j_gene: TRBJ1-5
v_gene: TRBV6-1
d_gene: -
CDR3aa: CASSDRGSHQPQHF
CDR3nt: TGTGCCAGCAGTGACAGGGGAAGTCATCAGCCCCAGCATTTT

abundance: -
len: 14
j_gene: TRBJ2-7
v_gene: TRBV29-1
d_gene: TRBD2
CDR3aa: CSVRTSGRFSEQYF
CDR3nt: TGCAGCGTTCGGACTAGCGGGAGGTTCTCCGAGCAGTACTTC

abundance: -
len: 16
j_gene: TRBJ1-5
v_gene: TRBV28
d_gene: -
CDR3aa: CASSLWTISSNQPQHF
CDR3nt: TGTGCCAGCAGTTTATGGACAATCTCTAGCAATCAGCCCCAGCATTTT

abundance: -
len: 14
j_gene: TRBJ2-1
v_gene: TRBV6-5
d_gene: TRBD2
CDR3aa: CASARTSGYNEQFF
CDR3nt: TGTGCCAGCGCGAGGACTAGCGGCTACAATGAGCAGTTCTTC

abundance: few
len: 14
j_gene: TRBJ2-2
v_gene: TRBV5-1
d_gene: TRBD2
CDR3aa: CGISGSRDTGELFF
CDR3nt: TGCGGCATTAGCGGGAGTAGGGACACCGGGGAGCTGTTTTTT

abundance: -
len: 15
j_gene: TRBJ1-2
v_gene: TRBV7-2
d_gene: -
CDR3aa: CASSLVGDLVYGYTF
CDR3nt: TGTGCCAGCAGCTTAGTCGGGGATCTCGTCTATGGCTACACCTTC

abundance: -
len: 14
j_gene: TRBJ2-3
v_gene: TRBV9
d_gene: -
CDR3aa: CASSLRETTDTQYF
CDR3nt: TGTGCCAGCAGCCTACGGGAGACAACAGATACGCAGTATTTT